One sample yielded the 29 T cell receptor beta chains listed below, sequenced in a study of cytomegalovirus exposure and HLA in healthy donors. Vbeta (60) and Jbeta (13) primers were used in the PCR. The assay was immunoSEQ multiplex PCR, and TCRdb's table has in-frame clones only and misses some. The data contain 100,000 to 150,000 clones, roughly 84% of them seen just once; the ten biggest clones take up roughly 1.2%. The source material was PBMCs. Source of these receptors: a girl aged 2-10 years in good health and CMV-seronegative.

This chain joins TRBV15 and TRBJ1-6; TRBD1 agrees at 9 bases. After removal of 5 bases from V and 9 bases from J, the junction contained 11 bases not matched to a gene. Germline CDR1 and CDR2: LNHNV and YYDKDF (reference sequence). The CDR3 has 16 residues. CDR3 sequence: CATSQGSGTGSSPLHF. The CDR3 region has the DNA TGTGCCACCAGCCAGGGGTCGGGGACAGGGTCTTCACCCCTCCACTTT. Together with reference TRBV15 and TRBJ1-6, the CDR3 gives the full variable domain: DAMVIQNPRYQVTQFGKPVTLSCSQTLNHNVMYWYQQKSSQAPKLLFHYYDKDFNNEADTPDNFQSRRPNTSFCFLDIRSPGLGDTAMYLCATSQGSGTGSSPLHFGNGTRLTVT.

The genes are TRBV2 and TRBJ2-4; TRBD2 agrees at 7 bases. Germline CDR1 SNHLY, CDR2 FYNNEI. The CDR3 totals 17 residues. Trimming cost V 2 bases and J 0 bases; bases outside gene matches: 7. The CDR3 DNA reads TGTGCCAGCAGTGAATGGGAGGGAGTAGGAGCCAAAAACATTCAGTACTTC. It is translated as CASSEWEGVGAKNIQYF. The entire variable domain, with the rest obtained from reference TRBV2 and TRBJ2-4, is as follows: EPEVTQTPSHQVTQMGQEVILRCVPISNHLYFYWYRQILGQKVEFLVSFYNNEISEKSEIFDDQFSVERPDGSNFTLKIRSTKLEDSAMYFCASSEWEGVGAKNIQYFGAGTRLSVL.

V is TRBV7-7 and J is TRBJ1-1; tentatively, D is TRBD1 (5 bases). Between the trimmed V and J ends, which lost 10 bases and 1 base, there was a span of 13 bases. The CDR3 extends over 13 amino acids. Per the germline V gene, CDR1 is SSHAT and CDR2 is FNYEAQ (reference sequence). CDR3 sequence (DNA): TGTGCCACAAACAGGCTTACGAACACTGAAGCTTTCTTT. It codes for CATNRLTNTEAFF.

The CDR3 DNA reads as TGTGCCAGCAGCCCCAGATATAGCAATCAGCCCCAGCATTTT. Translating gives CASSPRYSNQPQHF. The chain joins TRBV6-1 to TRBJ1-5; D not certain. The CDR3 is 14 residues long. From germline, CDR1 is MNHNS and CDR2 SASEGT. Deletions cut 6 bases from V and 0 bases from J, with 9 bases between.

The gene calls are TRBV6-5 and TRBJ2-1; 7 positions match TRBD2. J was trimmed by 7 bases and V by 0 bases; bases with no gene match: 9. The CDR3 has 16 residues. Germline V CDR1 and CDR2: MNHEY, SVGAGI. The CDR3 bases are TGTGCCAGCAGTTACTCCCCGGGACTAATCTCGAATGAGCAGTTCTTC. This sequence encodes CASSYSPGLISNEQFF.

V gene TRBV7-9 combines with J gene TRBJ2-7; 9 nucleotides line up with TRBD1. The CDR3 has 15 residues. Germline CDR1 SEHNR, CDR2 FQNEAQ (reference sequence). Losses at the gene ends were 5 bases for V and 2 bases for J; bases not matched to a gene: 7. CDR3 sequence reads: CASSTGGTGTYEQYF. DNA for the CDR3: TGTGCCAGCAGCACAGGGGGGACAGGGACCTACGAGCAGTACTTC.

This clone was observed a handful of times. The chain couples TRBV5-8 to TRBJ1-5; no reliable D call. CDR1 is SGHTS and CDR2 is YDEGEE in the germline V gene. V shed 0 bases and J shed 3 bases, with 10 bases lying between them. This CDR3 has 15 residues. The CDR3 nucleotides are TGTGCCAGCAGCTTGGAGGGCGGGGACAATCAGCCCCAGCATTTT. Its protein is CASSLEGGDNQPQHF.

This clone was found a few times. The chain joins TRBV5-1 to TRBJ1-1; D possibly corresponds to TRBD1 (6 bases). CDR1 is SGHRS and CDR2 is YFSETQ in the germline V gene. This CDR3 has 12 amino acids. Deletions cut 2 bases from V and 8 bases from J, with 10 bases between. For the CDR3, the DNA is TGCGCCAGCAGCTTACAGGGCGAGGAAGCTTTCTTT. Its protein is CASSLQGEEAFF.

A note on this clone: No conserved phenylalanine or tryptophan ends this CDR3, so it is likely a read error. This chain connects TRBV6-5 to TRBJ1-2; 9 bases line up with TRBD1. Germline assignment: CDR1 MNHEY and CDR2 SVGAGI. The CDR3 length is 14 residues. V dropped 6 bases and J dropped 2; count of bases not matched to a gene: 4. The CDR3: CASSPGTGNYGYTL. The CDR3 nucleotides are TGTGCCAGCAGCCCTGGGACAGGGAACTATGGCTACACCCTC.

This clone came up a few times. The chain employs TRBV6-4 and TRBJ1-6, with 9 bases that match TRBD1. CDR1 is MRHNA and CDR2 is SNTAGT in the germline V gene. With V trimmed by 6 bases and J by 6 bases, 3 bases remained unmatched. This CDR3 has 14 residues. The CDR3 DNA reads as TGTGCCAGCAGCTCGACAGGGGGTAATTCACCCCTCCACTTT. This codes for CASSSTGGNSPLHF.

V gene TRBV18 combines with J gene TRBJ2-1; 9 nucleotides align to TRBD2. The V segment lost 3 bases and the J segment 10 bases; nucleotides outside the gene matches: 19. Germline V lookup: CDR1 KGHSH, CDR2 LQKENI. The CDR3 spans 18 residues. The CDR3 DNA reads as TGTGCCAGCTCACCGTCCCTGGAGACTAGCGGCCCTGCGTGGGAGCAGTTCTTC. Its translation: CASSPSLETSGPAWEQFF.

This rearrangement joins TRBV5-4 to TRBJ2-1, with 10 bases that match TRBD1. CDR1 SGHNT and CDR2 YYREEE come from the germline V gene (reference sequence). The CDR3 covers 17 residues. The J segment lost 4 bases and the V segment lost 0 bases, leaving 7 bases of the junction unmatched. DNA of the CDR3: TGTGCCAGCAGCTTGGGGGGGGGACAGGGGAGGTACAATGAGCAGTTCTTC. Translating gives CASSLGGGQGRYNEQFF. Using reference TRBV5-4 and TRBJ2-1 for the parts outside the CDR3, the full variable domain is ETGVTQSPTHLIKTRGQQVTLRCSSQSGHNTVSWYQQALGQGPQFIFQYYREEENGRGNFPPRFSGLQFPNYSSELNVNALELDDSALYLCASSLGGGQGRYNEQFFGPGTRLTVL.

This chain connects TRBV29-1 to TRBJ2-5; TRBD1 aligns across 8 bases. CDR1 is SQVTM and CDR2 is ANQGSEA in the germline V gene. Unmatched junction bases numbered 6, after V lost 7 bases and J lost 2 bases. The CDR3 extends over 13 amino acids. The CDR3 is CSGNRGWQETQYF. CDR3 nucleotide sequence: TGCAGCGGAAACAGGGGGTGGCAAGAGACCCAGTACTTC. The variable domain in full, completed from reference TRBV29-1 and TRBJ2-5, reads SAVISQKPSRDICQRGTSLTIQCQVDSQVTMMFWYRQQPGQSLTLIATANQGSEATYESGFVIDKFPISRPNLTFSTLTVSNMSPEDSSIYLCSGNRGWQETQYFGPGTRLLVL.

The V call is TRBV18, the J call TRBJ2-5; D possibly corresponds to TRBD1 (6 bases). Germline V gene lookup returns CDR1 KGHSH and CDR2 LQKENI. Trimming stripped 3 bases from V and 5 bases from J, with 22 bases between. This CDR3 has 17 residues. The CDR3 protein is CASSPGLGAGEIETQYF. The CDR3 DNA is TGTGCCAGCTCACCGGGCCTTGGGGCAGGGGAAATCGAGACCCAGTACTTC. The variable domain in full, completed from reference TRBV18 and TRBJ2-5, reads NAGVMQNPRHLVRRRGQEARLRCSPMKGHSHVYWYRQLPEEGLKFMVYLQKENIIDESGMPKERFSAEFPKEGPSILRIQQVVRGDSAAYFCASSPGLGAGEIETQYFGPGTRLLVL.

The chain recombines TRBV6-6 with TRBJ2-3; 9 bases are a match to TRBD1. Germline V gene lookup returns CDR1 MNHNY and CDR2 SVGAGI (reference sequence). This CDR3 comprises 14 residues. V shed 6 bases, J shed 4 bases, and the junction held 5 bases outside the gene matches. The CDR3 sequence is CASRGTGSSDTQYF. The CDR3 coding sequence is TGTGCCAGCAGGGGGACAGGGAGTTCAGATACGCAGTATTTT.

The chain is built from TRBV7-2 and TRBJ2-5; no clear D gene. Trimming stripped 1 base from V and 1 base from J, with 7 bases between. The CDR3 runs 14 residues. Germline CDR1 reads SGHTA; CDR2 reads FQGNSA. CDR3 residues: CASSLDGIQETQYF. The CDR3 DNA sequence: TGTGCCAGCAGCTTAGACGGTATCCAAGAGACCCAGTACTTC. Filled out from reference TRBV7-2 and TRBJ2-5, the complete variable domain reads GAGVSQSPSNKVTEKGKDVELRCDPISGHTALYWYRQSLGQGLEFLIYFQGNSAPDKSGLPSDRFSAERTGGSVSTLTIQRTQQEDSAVYLCASSLDGIQETQYFGPGTRLLVL.

This chain connects TRBV6-5 to TRBJ2-7; D remains unclear. Trimming took 5 bases from V and 6 from J, leaving 8 bases between them. CDR3 length: 11 residues. The germline V gene has CDR1 MNHEY and CDR2 SVGAGI. The CDR3 DNA reads as TGTGCCAGCAGTCTCAGTGGCGAGCAGTACTTC. Translation: CASSLSGEQYF.

This chain connects TRBV18 to TRBJ1-2; D not resolved. The germline CDR1 and CDR2 sequences are KGHSH and LQKENI. CDR3 length equals 14 residues. V lost 4 bases to trimming and J lost 10 bases, with 19 bases between them. The CDR3 DNA sequence: TGTGCCAGCTCACTATCCGTCCAGCGCGCAATCTACACCTTC. Translating gives CASSLSVQRAIYTF.

CDR3: CASSEPRGGGASYEQYF. The CDR3 DNA reads TGTGCCAGCAGTGAGCCCCGGGGCGGGGGGGCCTCCTACGAGCAGTACTTC. The chain combines TRBV6-1 with TRBJ2-7, with 9 bases aligning to TRBD2. Germline V gene data show CDR1 as MNHNS and CDR2 as SASEGT. The CDR3 has 17 residues. V trimming: 3 bases; J trimming: 0 bases; junction bases outside the gene matches: 9.

The CDR3 sequence is CAWRGTGGSNQPQHF. CDR3 nucleotide sequence: TGTGCCTGGAGGGGGACAGGGGGGAGCAATCAGCCCCAGCATTTT. The V call is TRBV30, the J call TRBJ1-5; 11 bases fit TRBD1. Per germline, CDR1 GTSNPN and CDR2 SVGIG (reference sequence). The length of the CDR3 is 15 residues. Losses at the gene ends were 3 bases for V and 1 base for J; bases not matched to a gene: 2. Full variable domain (missing parts from reference TRBV30 and TRBJ1-5): SQTIHQWPATLVQPVGSPLSLECTVEGTSNPNLYWYRQAAGRGLQLLFYSVGIGQISSEVPQNLSASRPQDRQFILSSKKLLLSDSGFYLCAWRGTGGSNQPQHFGDGTRLSIL.

V gene TRBV5-5 combines with J gene TRBJ1-5; 11 bases line up with TRBD1. V lost 2 bases, J lost 6 bases, and 1 base stayed unmatched. Germline values: CDR1 SGHKS, CDR2 YYEKEE (reference sequence). CDR3 length: 14 residues. The CDR3 sequence: CASSFGTGGQPQHF. The CDR3 DNA follows: TGTGCCAGCAGCTTCGGGACAGGGGGTCAGCCCCAGCATTTT.

The rearrangement uses TRBV12-5 and TRBJ1-5; D unresolved. Germline CDR1 reads LGHNT; CDR2 reads FRNRAP. V shed 1 base and J shed 4 bases, with 8 bases lying between them. The CDR3 consists of 14 residues. The CDR3 loop is CASGLGSGNQPQHF. DNA for the CDR3: TGTGCTAGTGGTTTGGGGTCGGGGAATCAGCCCCAGCATTTT.

This clone was seen a single time. The chain couples TRBV5-1 to TRBJ2-7; D unresolved. The CDR3 spans 13 residues. The V end was cut by 2 bases, the J end by 2 bases, with 8 bases between. The germline CDR1 and CDR2 sequences are SGHRS and YFSETQ. CDR3 region: CASSLEQTYEQYF. In DNA form, the CDR3 reads TGCGCCAGCAGCTTAGAACAAACCTACGAGCAGTACTTC.

The chain is built from TRBV7-6 and TRBJ2-1; 9 nucleotides align to TRBD1. Looked up from germline, CDR1 is SGHVS and CDR2 is FNYEAQ. CDR3 length: 15 residues. Losses at the gene ends were 3 bases for V and 7 bases for J; bases not matched to a gene: 7. In DNA, the CDR3 is TGTGCCAGCAGCTTGGGAAGGGACAGGGCGAATGAGCAGTTCTTC. Protein: CASSLGRDRANEQFF.

This chain links TRBV29-1 with TRBJ2-1, with 10 bases matching TRBD2. CDR1 is SQVTM and CDR2 is ANQGSEA in the germline V gene. J gave up 5 bases and V 5 bases, and 3 bases lay outside the gene matches. This CDR3 spans 13 amino acids. CDR3 coding DNA: TGCAGCGTTTTTACTAGCGGGAACAATGAGCAGTTCTTC. It translates to CSVFTSGNNEQFF.

The chain links TRBV7-9 to TRBJ2-5, with 10 bases aligning to TRBD1. With 5 bases clipped from V and 4 bases from J, the junction kept 10 bases outside the gene matches. The CDR3 loop spans 16 amino acids. Per germline, CDR1 SEHNR and CDR2 FQNEAQ (reference sequence). The CDR3 bases are TGTGCCAGCAGCAAGGGACAGGGGCGTGAGAGAGAGACCCAGTACTTC. Translating it yields CASSKGQGRERETQYF. The whole variable domain, filled in from reference TRBV7-9 and TRBJ2-5, reads DTGVSQNPRHKITKRGQNVTFRCDPISEHNRLYWYRQTLGQGPEFLTYFQNEAQLEKSRLLSDRFSAERPKGSFSTLEIQRTEQGDSAMYLCASSKGQGRERETQYFGPGTRLLVL.

The genes are TRBV7-2 and TRBJ2-5; D may be TRBD1 (5 bases). The germline V gene has CDR1 SGHTA and CDR2 FQGNSA. V was pared by 2 bases and J by 5 bases, with 9 bases between. This CDR3 has 13 amino acids. The CDR3 bases are TGTGCCAGCAGCTTATGGAAGGGGGAGACCCAGTACTTC. Translating gives CASSLWKGETQYF.

The CDR3 DNA reads as TGCGCCAGCAGTGAGGCCCAGGGGGCTAATGAAAAACTGTTTTTT. This encodes CASSEAQGANEKLFF. This chain joins TRBV10-1 and TRBJ1-4; 7 nucleotides agree with TRBD1. Unmatched junction bases numbered 3, after V lost 2 bases and J lost 3 bases. The CDR3 covers 15 residues. Per the germline V gene, CDR1 is WNHNN and CDR2 is SYGVQD (reference sequence).

J is TRBJ1-6 and V is TRBV7-2; no definite D call. The germline V and J ends were trimmed by 1 base and 13 bases, with 8 bases remaining between them. This CDR3 has 12 amino acids. Germline CDR1 SGHTA, CDR2 FQGNSA. CDR3 nucleotide sequence: TGTGCCAGCAGCTTAGTTGGGCTCCCCCTCCACTTT. Its protein product is CASSLVGLPLHF.